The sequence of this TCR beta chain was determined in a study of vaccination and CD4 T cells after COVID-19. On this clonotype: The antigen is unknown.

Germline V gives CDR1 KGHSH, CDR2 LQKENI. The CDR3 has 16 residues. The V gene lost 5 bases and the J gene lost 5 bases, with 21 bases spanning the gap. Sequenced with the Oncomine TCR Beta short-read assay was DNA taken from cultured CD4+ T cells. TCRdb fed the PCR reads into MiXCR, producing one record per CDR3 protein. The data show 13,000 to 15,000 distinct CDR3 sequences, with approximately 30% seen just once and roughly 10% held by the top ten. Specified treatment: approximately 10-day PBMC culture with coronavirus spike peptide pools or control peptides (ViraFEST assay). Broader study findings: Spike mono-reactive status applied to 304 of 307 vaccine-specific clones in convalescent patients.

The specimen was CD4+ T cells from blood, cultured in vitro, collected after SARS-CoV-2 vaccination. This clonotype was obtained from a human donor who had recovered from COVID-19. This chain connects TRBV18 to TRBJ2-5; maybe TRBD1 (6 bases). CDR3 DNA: TGTGCCAGCTCATCCCTAGGACAGAGGGGTGTGGAGACCCAGTACTTC. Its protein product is CASSSLGQRGVETQYF. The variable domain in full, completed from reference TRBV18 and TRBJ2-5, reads NAGVMQNPRHLVRRRGQEARLRCSPMKGHSHVYWYRQLPEEGLKFMVYLQKENIIDESGMPKERFSAEFPKEGPSILRIQQVVRGDSAAYFCASSSLGQRGVETQYFGPGTRLLVL.